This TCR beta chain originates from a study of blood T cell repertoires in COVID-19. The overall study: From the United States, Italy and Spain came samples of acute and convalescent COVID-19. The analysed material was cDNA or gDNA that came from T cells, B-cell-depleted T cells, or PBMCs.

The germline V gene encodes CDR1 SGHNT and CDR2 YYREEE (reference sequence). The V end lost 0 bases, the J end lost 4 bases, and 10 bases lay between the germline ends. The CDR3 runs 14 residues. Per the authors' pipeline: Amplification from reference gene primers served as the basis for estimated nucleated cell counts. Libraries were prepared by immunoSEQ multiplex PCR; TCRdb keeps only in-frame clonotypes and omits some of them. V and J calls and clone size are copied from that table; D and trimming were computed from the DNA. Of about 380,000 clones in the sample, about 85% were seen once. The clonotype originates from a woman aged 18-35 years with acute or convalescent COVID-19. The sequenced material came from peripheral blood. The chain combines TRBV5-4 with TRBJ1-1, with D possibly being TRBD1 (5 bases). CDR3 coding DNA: TGTGCCAGCAGCTTGGCATGGGGCGTCACTGAAGCTTTCTTT. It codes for CASSLAWGVTEAFF.